Reported below is one T cell receptor (beta chain). This sample is drawn from a study of a mutant IDH1 vaccine in newly diagnosed glioma. Study details: Prior therapy was radiotherapy, temozolomide, or both; most received both.

The repertoire was sequenced with immunoSEQ multiplex PCR; TCRdb's copy has only in-frame clones and lacks some. The sample lists about 68,000 clones; 75% to 85% were seen once. Germline CDR1 and CDR2: MNHNS and SASEGT. V was trimmed by 2 bases and J by 2 bases, leaving 13 bases between them. The CDR3 runs 15 residues. Time point meaning: baseline, week 1 (first vaccination visit). The sample's treatment: pre-vaccination baseline after standard-of-care therapy. The sequencing here drew on PBMCs, taken from a glioma patient treated with radiotherapy, temozolomide or both. The rearrangement links TRBV6-1 to TRBJ2-7; D ambiguous. This receptor was identified in a man aged 45-65 years with glioma. This chain's CDR3 is CASSEFGSYTYEQYF. CDR3 DNA sequence: TGTGCCAGCAGTGAATTCGGAAGTTACACCTACGAGCAGTACTTC.